The 16 T cell receptor beta chains presented below share a single source sample, sequenced in a study of cytomegalovirus exposure and HLA in healthy donors. The PCR made use of 60 Vbeta and 13 Jbeta primers. Data came from immunoSEQ multiplex PCR; TCRdb stores just in-frame clones and leaves some out. The table shows approximately 90,000 clones, with over 65% occurring only once. Sequenced material: PBMCs. Every receptor here comes from a man in his forties in good health and CMV-seronegative.

As DNA, the CDR3 is TGTGCCAGCAGTTTGGACAGGGGAGGAAACGAGCAGTACTTC. It translates to CASSLDRGGNEQYF. This sequence joins TRBV27 and TRBJ2-7; 9 bases map to TRBD1. The V and J ends lost 3 bases and 5 bases, in that order; junction bases with no gene match: 5. CDR3 length equals 14 residues. Germline V gives CDR1 MNHEY, CDR2 SMNVEV (reference sequence).

The chain combines TRBV28 with TRBJ1-1; no clear D. The germline V and J ends were trimmed by 3 bases and 1 base, with 12 bases remaining between them. CDR1 and CDR2 (germline): MDHEN, SYDVKM. The CDR3 covers 15 residues. The CDR3, as DNA: TGTGCCAGCAGTTTTTTTTCAGATCGGAACACTGAAGCTTTCTTT. Amino acids: CASSFFSDRNTEAFF.

This chain uses TRBV11-2 with TRBJ2-1, with 8 bases matching TRBD2. The V and J ends lost 5 bases and 1 base, in that order; junction bases with no gene match: 13. The CDR3 totals 18 residues. Germline V gene sequence: CDR1 SGHAT, CDR2 FQNNGV. CDR3 region: CASSPIRGGRVSYNEQFF. The DNA of the CDR3 is TGTGCCAGCAGCCCCATTCGGGGGGGGAGGGTGTCCTACAATGAGCAGTTCTTC.

This clone was detected ten times or more. The chain is built from TRBV16 and TRBJ1-5, with TRBD1 identical over 7 bases. CDR3 length equals 14 residues. Germline trimming cut 3 bases from V and 4 bases from J; bases unmatched to any gene: 3. Germline CDR1 and CDR2: KGHSY and FQNENV. CDR3 nucleotide sequence: TGTGCCAGCAGCCACAGGGGGGAAAATCAGCCCCAGCATTTT. The encoded protein is CASSHRGENQPQHF.

J is TRBJ2-7 and V is TRBV6-1; 8 bases line up with TRBD1. Germline CDR1 and CDR2: MNHNS and SASEGT. CDR3 length: 15 residues. With V trimmed by 6 bases and J by 3 bases, 10 bases remained unmatched. The CDR3 region has the DNA TGTGCCAGCAGGTCGGGACAGGTCGGTAGCTACGAGCAGTACTTC. Its translation is CASRSGQVGSYEQYF.

The chain combines TRBV19 with TRBJ2-2; maybe TRBD2 (6 bases). Trimming removed 5 bases at V and 6 bases at J, with 10 bases between. The CDR3 is made up of 13 amino acids. The germline V gene has CDR1 LNHDA and CDR2 SQIVND (reference sequence). The CDR3 is CASSGGGPGELFF. DNA of the CDR3: TGTGCCAGTAGTGGTGGAGGGCCCGGGGAGCTGTTTTTT.

The rearrangement joins TRBV30 to TRBJ1-2; D may be TRBD1 (6 bases). CDR3 length: 14 residues. V was trimmed by 7 bases and J by 3 bases, leaving 18 bases between them. Germline values: CDR1 GTSNPN, CDR2 SVGIG (reference sequence). CDR3: CALPAGGPYYGYTF. DNA for the CDR3: TGTGCCTTACCGGCGGGGGGCCCCTACTATGGCTACACCTTC.

J is TRBJ1-1 and V is TRBV6-1; 8 bases line up with TRBD1. This CDR3 spans 16 amino acids. V shed 2 bases and J 14 bases; nucleotides not matched to a gene: 19. Germline values: CDR1 MNHNS, CDR2 SASEGT. The CDR3 nucleotides read TGTGCCAGCAGTGAAAAAGCGACGCCAGGGGGCGGCACAGGGTTCTTT. It translates to CASSEKATPGGGTGFF.

This rearrangement joins TRBV5-8 to TRBJ1-2; unclear D gene. V lost 6 bases to trimming and J lost 4 bases, with 16 bases between them. The length of the CDR3 is 14 residues. Germline V gives CDR1 SGHTS, CDR2 YDEGEE. The CDR3 sequence: CASTLSGRVYGYTF. The DNA for the CDR3 is TGTGCCAGCACCCTTTCGGGGAGGGTCTATGGCTACACCTTC. The full variable domain, completed using reference TRBV5-8 and TRBJ1-2, is EAGVTQSPTHLIKTRGQQATLRCSPISGHTSVYWYQQALGLGLQFLLWYDEGEERNRGNFPPRFSGRQFPNYSSELNVNALELEDSALYLCASTLSGRVYGYTFGSGTRLTVV.

This clone has a single count. The genes are TRBV10-3 and TRBJ1-2, with a possible D match to TRBD1 (6 bases). V was pared by 2 bases and J by 4 bases, with 23 bases between. Germline CDR1 and CDR2: ENHRY and SYGVKD. The CDR3 is 18 residues long. CDR3 region: CAISEEFGGGATSYGYTF. The CDR3 nucleotides are TGTGCCATCAGTGAGGAATTCGGAGGGGGGGCGACCAGCTATGGCTACACCTTC.

This clone has a single count. The chain joins TRBV15 to TRBJ2-1, with TRBD2 matching 10 bases. V was clipped by 0 bases and J by 3 bases; unmatched bases: 8. Germline CDR1 LNHNV, CDR2 YYDKDF (reference sequence). This CDR3 spans 18 amino acids. The CDR3, as DNA: TGTGCCACCAGCAGAGATGAGGGACTAGCGTCCCGCTACAATGAGCAGTTCTTC. Encoded protein: CATSRDEGLASRYNEQFF.

V usage is TRBV6-1 and J usage is TRBJ1-6; D is unresolved. Per germline, CDR1 MNHNS and CDR2 SASEGT. The CDR3 extends over 14 amino acids. The V end was cut by 0 bases, the J end by 7 bases, with 7 bases between. As DNA, the CDR3 is TGTGCCAGCAGTGAAGCGACCAGGAATTCACCCCTCCACTTT. Translating gives CASSEATRNSPLHF.

This clone is a singleton in its sample. J is TRBJ1-1 and V is TRBV7-9, with D tentatively TRBD1 (6 bases). Germline V gene data show CDR1 as SEHNR and CDR2 as FQNEAQ (reference sequence). The CDR3 is 13 residues long. Between the trimmed V and J ends, which lost 5 bases and 7 bases, there was a span of 14 bases. CDR3 coding DNA: TGTGCCAGCAGCCCTATAGGGGGGGTTGAAGCTTTCTTT. Translated: CASSPIGGVEAFF.

The chain uses TRBV5-1 and TRBJ1-3; unclear D gene. Germline CDR1 is SGHRS and CDR2 is YFSETQ. V lost 1 base and J 2 bases, leaving 4 bases between the germline ends. This CDR3 is built from 13 residues. The CDR3 protein is CASSLNTGNTIYF. CDR3 bases: TGCGCCAGCAGCTTGAACACTGGAAACACCATATATTTT.

The chain is built from TRBV5-1 and TRBJ1-6, with D possibly TRBD1 on 6 matching bases. The CDR3 is 17 amino acids. Germline loops: CDR1 SGHRS, CDR2 YFSETQ. V dropped 0 bases and J dropped 5 bases, with 15 bases sitting between them. The CDR3 loop is CASSLAYRTDDNSPLHF. Written as DNA, the CDR3 is TGCGCCAGCAGCTTGGCCTATAGGACAGACGATAATTCACCCCTCCACTTT.

V gene TRBV6-4 combines with J gene TRBJ2-2; 9 bases are a match to TRBD1. The CDR3 loop spans 15 amino acids. J was trimmed by 1 base and V by 3 bases; bases with no gene match: 0. Germline CDR1 and CDR2: MRHNA and SNTAGT. The CDR3 sequence: CASSEGQGNTGELFF. CDR3 DNA: TGTGCCAGCAGTGAGGGACAGGGGAACACCGGGGAGCTGTTTTTT.